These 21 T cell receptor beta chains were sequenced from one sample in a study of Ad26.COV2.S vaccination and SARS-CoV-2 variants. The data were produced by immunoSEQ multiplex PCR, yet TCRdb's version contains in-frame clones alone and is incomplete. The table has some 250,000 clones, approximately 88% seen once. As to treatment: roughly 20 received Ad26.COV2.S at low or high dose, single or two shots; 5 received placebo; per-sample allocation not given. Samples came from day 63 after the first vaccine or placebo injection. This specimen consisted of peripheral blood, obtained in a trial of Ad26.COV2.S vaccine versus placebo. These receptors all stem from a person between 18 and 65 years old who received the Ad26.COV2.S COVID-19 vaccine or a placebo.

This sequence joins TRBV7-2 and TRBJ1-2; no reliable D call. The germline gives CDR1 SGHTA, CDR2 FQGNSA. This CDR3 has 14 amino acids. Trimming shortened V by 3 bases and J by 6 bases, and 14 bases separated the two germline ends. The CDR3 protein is CASSFPPFGHGYTF. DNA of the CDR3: TGTGCCAGCAGCTTTCCCCCCTTCGGGCATGGCTACACCTTC.

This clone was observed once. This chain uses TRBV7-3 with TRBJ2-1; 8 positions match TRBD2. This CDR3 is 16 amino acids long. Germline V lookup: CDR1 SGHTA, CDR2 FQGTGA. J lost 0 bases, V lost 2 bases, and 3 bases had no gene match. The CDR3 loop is CASSLEAGVSYNEQFF. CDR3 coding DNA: TGTGCCAGCAGCTTAGAAGCGGGGGTCTCCTACAATGAGCAGTTCTTC. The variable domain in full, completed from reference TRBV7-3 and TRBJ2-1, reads GAGVSQTPSNKVTEKGKYVELRCDPISGHTALYWYRQSLGQGPEFLIYFQGTGAADDSGLPNDRFFAVRPEGSVSTLKIQRTERGDSAVYLCASSLEAGVSYNEQFFGPGTRLTVL.

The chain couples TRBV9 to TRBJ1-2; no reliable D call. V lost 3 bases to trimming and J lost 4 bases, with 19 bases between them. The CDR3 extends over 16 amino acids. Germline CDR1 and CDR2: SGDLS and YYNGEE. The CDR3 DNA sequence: TGTGCCAGCAGCGAGTCTCGATCAGGTCCTTCCTATGGCTACACCTTC. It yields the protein CASSESRSGPSYGYTF. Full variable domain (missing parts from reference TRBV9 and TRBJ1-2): DSGVTQTPKHLITATGQRVTLRCSPRSGDLSVYWYQQSLDQGLQFLIQYYNGEERAKGNILERFSAQQFPDLHSELNLSSLELGDSALYFCASSESRSGPSYGYTFGSGTRLTVV.

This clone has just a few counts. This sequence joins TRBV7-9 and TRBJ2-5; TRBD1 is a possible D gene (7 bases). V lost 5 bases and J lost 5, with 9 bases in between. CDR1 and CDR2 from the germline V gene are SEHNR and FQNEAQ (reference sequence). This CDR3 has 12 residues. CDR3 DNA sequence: TGTGCCAGCAGCGCAGGGGGGGAGACCCAGTACTTC. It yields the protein CASSAGGETQYF.

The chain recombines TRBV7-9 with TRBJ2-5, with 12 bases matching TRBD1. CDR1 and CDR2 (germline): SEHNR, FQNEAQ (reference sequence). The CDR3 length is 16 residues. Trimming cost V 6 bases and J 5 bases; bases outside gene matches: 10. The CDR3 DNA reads TGTGCCAGCAGGGAGGGGACAGGGGGCTTCGGGGAGACCCAGTACTTC. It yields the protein CASREGTGGFGETQYF.

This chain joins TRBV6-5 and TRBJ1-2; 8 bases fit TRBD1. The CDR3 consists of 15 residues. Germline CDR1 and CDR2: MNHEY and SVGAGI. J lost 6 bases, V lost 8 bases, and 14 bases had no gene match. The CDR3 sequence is CASAPEAGGLDGYTF. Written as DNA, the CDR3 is TGTGCCAGCGCCCCGGAGGCAGGGGGCTTGGATGGCTACACCTTC.

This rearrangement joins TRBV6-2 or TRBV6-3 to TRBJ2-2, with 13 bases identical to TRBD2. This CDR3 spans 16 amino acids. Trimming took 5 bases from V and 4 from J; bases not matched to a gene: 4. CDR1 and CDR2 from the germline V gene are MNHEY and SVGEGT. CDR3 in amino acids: CASSQRTSGGTGELFF. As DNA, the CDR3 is TGTGCCAGCAGTCAACGGACTAGCGGGGGCACCGGGGAGCTGTTTTTT.

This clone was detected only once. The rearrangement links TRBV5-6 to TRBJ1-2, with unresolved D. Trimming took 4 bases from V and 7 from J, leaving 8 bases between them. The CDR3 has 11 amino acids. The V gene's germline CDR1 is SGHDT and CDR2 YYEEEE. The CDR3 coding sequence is TGTGCCAGCAGCCATCTACTTGGCTACACCTTC. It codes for CASSHLLGYTF.

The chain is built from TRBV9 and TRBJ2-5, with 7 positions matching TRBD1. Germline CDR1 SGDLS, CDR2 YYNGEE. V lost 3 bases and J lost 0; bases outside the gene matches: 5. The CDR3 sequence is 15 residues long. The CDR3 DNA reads TGTGCCAGCAGCGGCAACAGGGGAAACCAAGAGACCCAGTACTTC. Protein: CASSGNRGNQETQYF. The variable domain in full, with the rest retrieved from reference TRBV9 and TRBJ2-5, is DSGVTQTPKHLITATGQRVTLRCSPRSGDLSVYWYQQSLDQGLQFLIQYYNGEERAKGNILERFSAQQFPDLHSELNLSSLELGDSALYFCASSGNRGNQETQYFGPGTRLLVL.

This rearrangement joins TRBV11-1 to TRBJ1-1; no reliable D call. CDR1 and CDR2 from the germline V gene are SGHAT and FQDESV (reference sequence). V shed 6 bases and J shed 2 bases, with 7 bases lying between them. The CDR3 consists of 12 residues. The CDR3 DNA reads TGTGCCAGCAGACCGACAAACACTGAAGCTTTCTTT. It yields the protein CASRPTNTEAFF.

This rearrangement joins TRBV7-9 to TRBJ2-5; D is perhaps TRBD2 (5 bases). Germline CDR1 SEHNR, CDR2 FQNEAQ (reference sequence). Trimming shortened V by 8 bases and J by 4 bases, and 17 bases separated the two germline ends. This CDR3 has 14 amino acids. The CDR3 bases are TGTGCCAGCGCCCCGACCAGCCGGGGAGAGACCCAGTACTTC. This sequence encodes CASAPTSRGETQYF. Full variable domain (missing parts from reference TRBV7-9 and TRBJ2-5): DTGVSQNPRHKITKRGQNVTFRCDPISEHNRLYWYRQTLGQGPEFLTYFQNEAQLEKSRLLSDRFSAERPKGSFSTLEIQRTEQGDSAMYLCASAPTSRGETQYFGPGTRLLVL.

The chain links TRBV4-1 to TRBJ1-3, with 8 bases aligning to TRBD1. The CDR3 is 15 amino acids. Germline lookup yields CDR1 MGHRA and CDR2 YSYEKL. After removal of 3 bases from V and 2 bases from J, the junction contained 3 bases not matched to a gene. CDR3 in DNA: TGCGCCAGCAGCCATTCAGGGGGCACTGGAAACACCATATATTTT. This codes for CASSHSGGTGNTIYF.

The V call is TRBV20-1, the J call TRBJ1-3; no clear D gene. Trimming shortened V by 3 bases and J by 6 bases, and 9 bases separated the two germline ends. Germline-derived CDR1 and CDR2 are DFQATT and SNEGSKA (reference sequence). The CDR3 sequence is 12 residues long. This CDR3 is CSASGDLNTIYF. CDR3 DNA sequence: TGCAGTGCTAGTGGGGATTTAAACACCATATATTTT.

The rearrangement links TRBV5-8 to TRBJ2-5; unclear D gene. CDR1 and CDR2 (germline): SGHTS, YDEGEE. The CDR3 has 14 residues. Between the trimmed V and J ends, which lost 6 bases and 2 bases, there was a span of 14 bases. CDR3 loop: CASIVEYSQETQYF. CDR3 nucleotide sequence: TGTGCCAGCATAGTGGAGTACAGTCAAGAGACCCAGTACTTC.

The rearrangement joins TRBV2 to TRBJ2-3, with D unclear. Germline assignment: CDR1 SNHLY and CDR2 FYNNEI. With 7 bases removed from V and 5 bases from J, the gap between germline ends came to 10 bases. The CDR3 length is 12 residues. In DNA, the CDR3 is TGTGCCAGCACCGGGCCCCGAGATACGCAGTATTTT. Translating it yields CASTGPRDTQYF. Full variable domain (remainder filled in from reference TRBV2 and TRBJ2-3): EPEVTQTPSHQVTQMGQEVILRCVPISNHLYFYWYRQILGQKVEFLVSFYNNEISEKSEIFDDQFSVERPDGSNFTLKIRSTKLEDSAMYFCASTGPRDTQYFGPGTRLTVL.

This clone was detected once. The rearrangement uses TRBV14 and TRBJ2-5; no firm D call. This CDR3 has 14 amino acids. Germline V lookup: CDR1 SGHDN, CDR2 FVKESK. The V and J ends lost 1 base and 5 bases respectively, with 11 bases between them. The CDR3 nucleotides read TGTGCCAGCAGCCAAGCAACGAGATCGGAGACCCAGTACTTC. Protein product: CASSQATRSETQYF.

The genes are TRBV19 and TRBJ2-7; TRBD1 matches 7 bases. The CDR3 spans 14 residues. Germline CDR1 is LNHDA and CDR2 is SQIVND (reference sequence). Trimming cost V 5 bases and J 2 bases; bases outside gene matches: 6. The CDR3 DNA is TGTGCCAGTAGTTCGCCGGGACAGACCTACGAGCAGTACTTC. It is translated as CASSSPGQTYEQYF.

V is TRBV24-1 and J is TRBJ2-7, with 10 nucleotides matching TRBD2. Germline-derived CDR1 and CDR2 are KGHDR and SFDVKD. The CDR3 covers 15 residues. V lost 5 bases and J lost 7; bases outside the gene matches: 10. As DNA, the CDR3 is TGTGCCACCAGTGGCTCCTCTAGCGGGAGAGGAGAGCAGTACTTC. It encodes CATSGSSSGRGEQYF.

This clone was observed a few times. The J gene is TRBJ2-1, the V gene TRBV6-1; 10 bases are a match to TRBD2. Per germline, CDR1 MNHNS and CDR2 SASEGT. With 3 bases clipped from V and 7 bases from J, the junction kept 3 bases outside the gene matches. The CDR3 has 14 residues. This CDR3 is CASSELAGVNEQFF. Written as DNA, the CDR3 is TGTGCCAGCAGTGAGCTAGCGGGAGTTAATGAGCAGTTCTTC.

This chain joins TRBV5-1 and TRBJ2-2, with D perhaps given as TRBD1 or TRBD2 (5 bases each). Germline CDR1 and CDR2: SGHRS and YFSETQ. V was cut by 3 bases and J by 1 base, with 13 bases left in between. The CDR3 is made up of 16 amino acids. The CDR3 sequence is CASSWNSGLNTGELFF. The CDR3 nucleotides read TGCGCCAGCAGCTGGAATTCGGGGCTGAACACCGGGGAGCTGTTTTTT.

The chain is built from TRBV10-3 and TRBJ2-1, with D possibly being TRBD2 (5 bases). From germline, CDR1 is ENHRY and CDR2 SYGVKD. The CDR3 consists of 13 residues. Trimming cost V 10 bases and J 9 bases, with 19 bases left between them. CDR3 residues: CATLVEVASEQFF. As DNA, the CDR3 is TGTGCCACCCTCGTGGAGGTAGCGTCTGAGCAGTTCTTC.